The source of this TCR beta chain is a study of shared clonotypes between healthy human individuals. CDR1 is SNHLY, CDR2 FYNNEI, per germline. There are 15 residues in the CDR3. V was pared by 5 bases and J by 6 bases, with 14 bases between. Libraries were prepared by immunoSEQ multiplex PCR; TCRdb keeps only in-frame clonotypes and omits some of them. Among 2 million or so clones listed, 90% to 95% were seen once. Sequenced material: naive CD4+ T cells sorted from blood. Described subset: CD45RA+ positively selected. The V and J genes are TRBV2 and TRBJ1-6; TRBD1 is a possible D gene (6 bases). The clonotype originates from a man aged 18-30 years in good health. The CDR3 region is CASSPRQVSNSPLHF. The CDR3 DNA sequence: TGTGCCAGCAGTCCGCGACAGGTTTCTAATTCACCCCTCCACTTT.